This T cell receptor beta chain was documented in a study of blood T cell repertoires in COVID-19. Study at large: From T cells, B-cell-depleted T cells, or PBMCs came the material, which was cDNA or gDNA.

V gave up 0 bases and J gave up 2 bases, with 13 bases separating them. Germline loops: CDR1 LGHNA, CDR2 YNFKEQ. The CDR3 runs to 16 residues. Sequencing used immunoSEQ multiplex PCR; TCRdb keeps in-frame clones, though not all of them. The sample lists 110,000 to 150,000 clones, roughly 90% occurring once. The sequence came from a man between 65 and 80 years old with acute or convalescent COVID-19. The sequencing sample was made of peripheral blood. The chain joins TRBV4-2 to TRBJ1-2; D is ambiguous. The CDR3 is CASSQDGEVRNYGYTF. CDR3 bases: TGTGCCAGCAGCCAAGATGGTGAGGTCCGCAACTATGGCTACACCTTC.